A single sample is the source of the 31 T cell receptor beta chains below, sequenced in a study of blood T cell repertoires in COVID-19. Some clones are missing from TCRdb's copy, which holds only in-frame ones; the method was immunoSEQ multiplex PCR. Here the sample spans some 220,000 clones, 65% to 90% being singletons. The sequenced sample was peripheral blood. Receptor source: a man between 50 and 59 years old with active or convalescent COVID-19.

The chain uses TRBV19 and TRBJ2-1, with 10 bases aligning to TRBD2. Per germline, CDR1 LNHDA and CDR2 SQIVND (reference sequence). The J segment lost 3 bases and the V segment lost 3 bases, leaving 2 bases of the junction unmatched. This CDR3 has 15 amino acids. Written as DNA, the CDR3 is TGTGCCAGTAGTATCTCTAGCGGGGGCTACAATGAGCAGTTCTTC. This encodes CASSISSGGYNEQFF.

Remarks on this clone: The same CDR3 also results from other DNA sequences found in this sample. The CDR3, as DNA: TGCGCCAGCAGCCAAGATCGAGAGACCCAGTACTTC. Its protein is CASSQDRETQYF. The rearrangement uses TRBV4-3 and TRBJ2-5; no definite D call. This CDR3 contains 12 residues. Trimming took off 0 bases at V and 4 bases at J, with 3 bases between the two ends. Germline V gene lookup returns CDR1 LGHNA and CDR2 YSLEER.

The chain employs TRBV5-1 and TRBJ2-5; TRBD1 aligns across 9 bases. The CDR3 runs 15 residues. The germline V gene has CDR1 SGHRS and CDR2 YFSETQ. Losses at the gene ends were 4 bases for V and 4 bases for J; bases not matched to a gene: 8. The CDR3 region is CASSPRQGERETQYF. The CDR3 nucleotides read TGCGCCAGCAGCCCCAGACAGGGGGAGAGAGAGACCCAGTACTTC.

This clone was recorded a few times. The V call is TRBV28, the J call TRBJ2-7; 11 bases are a match to TRBD2. Germline V gene lookup returns CDR1 MDHEN and CDR2 SYDVKM. The CDR3 has 16 amino acids. V shed 5 bases and J 4 bases; nucleotides not matched to a gene: 10. The CDR3 here is CASSVSGTSGLYEQYF. CDR3 sequence (DNA): TGTGCCAGCAGTGTATCCGGGACTAGCGGATTATACGAGCAGTACTTC.

This clone was detected only once. V is TRBV5-1 and J is TRBJ1-6, with TRBD1 as a possible D gene (6 bases). Per germline, CDR1 SGHRS and CDR2 YFSETQ. Deletions cut 0 bases from V and 7 bases from J, with 11 bases between. The CDR3 runs to 15 residues. The DNA of the CDR3 is TGCGCCAGCAGCTTGGTAGCAGGGGAGAATTCACCCCTCCACTTT. This sequence encodes CASSLVAGENSPLHF.

This clone was seen a few times. The chain employs TRBV4-2 and TRBJ1-3, with TRBD1 matching 7 bases. The CDR3 covers 17 residues. J lost 1 base, V lost 0 bases, and 6 bases had no gene match. From germline, CDR1 is LGHNA and CDR2 YNFKEQ. CDR3 amino acids: CASSQDPGTDSGNTIYF. CDR3 bases: TGTGCCAGCAGCCAAGACCCGGGGACAGATTCTGGAAACACCATATATTTT.

The V call is TRBV5-1, the J call TRBJ2-5; TRBD1 matches 9 bases. Germline V gene data show CDR1 as SGHRS and CDR2 as YFSETQ. The J segment lost 1 base and the V segment lost 3 bases, leaving 4 bases of the junction unmatched. The length of the CDR3 is 15 residues. As DNA, the CDR3 is TGCGCCAGCAGCTCTGGACAGGGGCTCCAAGAGACCCAGTACTTC. Translation gives CASSSGQGLQETQYF.

This clone was found once. The rearrangement uses TRBV3-1 (or the pseudogene TRBV3-2) and TRBJ2-1, with D maybe TRBD1 (6 bases). Trimming cost V 2 bases and J 4 bases, with 12 bases left between them. The CDR3 consists of 15 residues. The germline CDR1 and CDR2 sequences are LGHDT and YNNKEL (reference sequence). The CDR3 loop reads CASSQMGAPYNEQFF. Here the CDR3 DNA reads TGTGCCAGCAGCCAAATGGGGGCGCCTTACAATGAGCAGTTCTTC.

The chain joins TRBV27 to TRBJ2-4; the match to TRBD1 covers 7 bases. Germline-derived CDR1 and CDR2 are MNHEY and SMNVEV (reference sequence). J lost 0 bases, V lost 5 bases, and 10 bases had no gene match. The CDR3 sequence is 17 residues long. The CDR3 region has the DNA TGTGCCAGCAGTCCATGGGACAGTGGGGTAGCCAAAAACATTCAGTACTTC. Translating it yields CASSPWDSGVAKNIQYF.

The J gene is TRBJ1-4, the V gene TRBV30; no clear D gene. Germline CDR1 is GTSNPN and CDR2 is SVGIG (reference sequence). The CDR3 loop spans 15 amino acids. Trimming took off 1 base at V and 2 bases at J, with 11 bases between the two ends. In DNA form, the CDR3 reads TGTGCCTGGAGTGGCGGAAAAAGCACTAATGAAAAACTGTTTTTT. Its protein product is CAWSGGKSTNEKLFF.

The gene calls are TRBV27 and TRBJ2-7, with 8 bases fitting TRBD1. The V gene's germline CDR1 is MNHEY and CDR2 SMNVEV (reference sequence). This CDR3 spans 15 amino acids. V gave up 4 bases and J gave up 5 bases; unmatched junction bases: 10. Written as DNA, the CDR3 is TGTGCCAGCAGTTCCCTTGGACAGGGTTTACACGAGCAGTACGTC. It translates to CASSSLGQGLHEQYV.

V and J are TRBV10-3 and TRBJ2-7, with D maybe TRBD1 (5 bases). CDR1 ENHRY and CDR2 SYGVKD come from the germline V gene. The V end was cut by 8 bases, the J end by 0 bases, with 11 bases between. The CDR3 runs to 13 residues. The CDR3 sequence is CAIGSDSSYEQYV. The CDR3 nucleotides read TGTGCCATCGGCAGCGACAGCTCCTACGAGCAGTACGTC.

J is TRBJ2-1 and V is TRBV5-1, with 7 bases that match TRBD2. The ends lost 4 bases at V and 5 bases at J; junction bases unmatched: 3. The CDR3 has 13 residues. CDR1 is SGHRS and CDR2 is YFSETQ in the germline V gene. CDR3 bases: TGCGCCAGCAGCACCCTAGCGGACAATGAGCAGTTCTTC. Its translation: CASSTLADNEQFF.

The DNA of the CDR3 is TGTGCCTCCCCAGGGGACCTCACCTACGAGCAGTACGTC. This encodes CASPGDLTYEQYV. This chain uses TRBV27 with TRBJ2-7; D perhaps matches TRBD1 (6 bases). V was pared by 11 bases and J by 2 bases, with 16 bases between. In germline, CDR1 is MNHEY, CDR2 SMNVEV (reference sequence). The CDR3 covers 13 residues.

This rearrangement joins TRBV5-4 to TRBJ2-2; 9 positions agree with TRBD2. Germline V gene lookup returns CDR1 SGHNT and CDR2 YYREEE (reference sequence). This CDR3 comprises 15 residues. After removal of 0 bases from V and 7 bases from J, the junction contained 4 bases not matched to a gene. CDR3 DNA sequence: TGTGCCAGCAGCTTGGTAGCGGGAGAGGGCGGGGAGCTGTTTTTT. It yields the protein CASSLVAGEGGELFF.

Notes on this clone: Within the sample, other DNA sequences also encode this same CDR3. The chain has TRBV7-8 and TRBJ2-5; D unresolved. The CDR3 loop spans 12 amino acids. Trimming removed 5 bases from V and 3 bases from J, with 7 bases in between. Germline-derived CDR1 and CDR2 are SGHVS and FQNEAQ. The CDR3 loop is CASSRSKETQYF. CDR3 DNA sequence: TGTGCCAGCAGCCGGAGTAAAGAGACCCAGTACTTC. Combining the CDR3 with reference TRBV7-8 and TRBJ2-5 gives the whole variable domain GAGVSQSPRYKVAKRGQDVALRCDPISGHVSLFWYQQALGQGPEFLTYFQNEAQLDKSGLPSDRFFAERPEGSVSTLKIQRTQQEDSAVYLCASSRSKETQYFGPGTRLLVL.

A note on this clone: Other DNA sequences in this sample translate to the same CDR3. The chain employs TRBV28 and TRBJ2-5; no reliable D call. Germline V CDR1 and CDR2: MDHEN, SYDVKM. This CDR3 comprises 10 residues. V was pared by 5 bases and J by 5 bases, with 3 bases between. The CDR3 sequence: CASSRETQYF. CDR3 coding DNA: TGTGCCAGCAGTCGGGAGACCCAGTACTTC.

The chain has TRBV5-1 and TRBJ1-1; the D gene is possibly TRBD1 (6 bases). Germline CDR1 SGHRS, CDR2 YFSETQ. V lost 1 base to trimming and J lost 4 bases, with 17 bases between them. The CDR3 totals 16 residues. The chain's CDR3 is CASSLTESGESTEAFF. CDR3 nucleotide sequence: TGCGCCAGCAGCTTGACGGAATCAGGGGAGAGCACTGAAGCTTTCTTT.

This rearrangement joins TRBV15 to TRBJ1-3; D unclear. Trimming removed 1 base at V and 2 bases at J, with 9 bases between. CDR1 is LNHNV and CDR2 is YYDKDF in the germline V gene (reference sequence). CDR3 length: 15 residues. CDR3 sequence (DNA): TGTGCCACCAGCAGAGTTTTCGGGACTGGAAACACCATATATTTT. This codes for CATSRVFGTGNTIYF. The full variable domain, its missing parts supplied by reference TRBV15 and TRBJ1-3, is DAMVIQNPRYQVTQFGKPVTLSCSQTLNHNVMYWYQQKSSQAPKLLFHYYDKDFNNEADTPDNFQSRRPNTSFCFLDIRSPGLGDTAMYLCATSRVFGTGNTIYFGEGSWLTVV.

The chain is built from TRBV9 and TRBJ2-3, with 10 positions matching TRBD1. V lost 4 bases, J lost 1 base, and 3 bases stayed unmatched. Germline V gene data show CDR1 as SGDLS and CDR2 as YYNGEE. CDR3 length: 15 residues. The chain's CDR3 is CASSLGTGGTDTQYF. DNA of the CDR3: TGTGCCAGCAGCCTCGGGACAGGGGGCACAGATACGCAGTATTTT.

The rearrangement links TRBV4-1 to TRBJ2-7; the D gene is possibly TRBD1 (5 bases). V was clipped by 0 bases and J by 6 bases, with 12 bases between them. The CDR3 loop spans 14 amino acids. The germline CDR1 and CDR2 sequences are MGHRA and YSYEKL. Written as DNA, the CDR3 is TGCGCCAGCAGCCAAGAGGGGCAGGTGGGCGAGCAGTACGTC. It codes for CASSQEGQVGEQYV.

The chain uses TRBV28 and TRBJ1-2; 7 nucleotides line up with TRBD1. Germline loops: CDR1 MDHEN, CDR2 SYDVKM. This CDR3 has 12 residues. V gave up 6 bases and J gave up 3 bases; unmatched junction bases: 1. CDR3 in amino acids: CASRTGDYGYTF. In nucleotides, the CDR3 is TGTGCCAGCAGAACAGGGGACTATGGCTACACCTTC.

The chain combines TRBV9 with TRBJ2-3, with 9 positions matching TRBD2. Germline V gene lookup returns CDR1 SGDLS and CDR2 YYNGEE. The CDR3 extends over 17 amino acids. V gave up 0 bases and J gave up 3 bases; unmatched junction bases: 8. CDR3 loop: CASSVDLAGEGTDTQYF. The CDR3 DNA reads as TGTGCCAGCAGCGTAGATTTAGCGGGAGAAGGAACAGATACGCAGTATTTT.

The CDR3, as DNA: TGTGCCAGCAGCCTAAATTACAATGAGCAGTTCTTC. This encodes CASSLNYNEQFF. The V call is TRBV7-2, the J call TRBJ2-1; D is ambiguous. With 5 bases removed from V and 4 bases from J, the gap between germline ends came to 6 bases. The CDR3 is 12 residues long. Germline CDR1 and CDR2: SGHTA and FQGNSA.

The DNA of the CDR3 is TGTGCCAGTAGCGGACTCTCTGCTTACTATGGCTACACCTTC. Residues: CASSGLSAYYGYTF. The chain is built from TRBV19 and TRBJ1-2; D gene uncertain. Trimming pared 6 bases from V and 3 bases from J, leaving 14 bases between. Looked up from germline, CDR1 is LNHDA and CDR2 is SQIVND (reference sequence). The CDR3 length is 14 residues.

The chain joins TRBV3-1 (or the pseudogene TRBV3-2) to TRBJ2-3; 11 bases match TRBD2. The germline gives CDR1 LGHDT, CDR2 YNNKEL (reference sequence). After removal of 1 base from V and 6 bases from J, the junction contained 6 bases not matched to a gene. This CDR3 is built from 16 residues. The CDR3 DNA reads as TGTGCCAGCAGCCAAGGGACTAGCGGGTTCATGGATACGCAGTATTTT. Translation: CASSQGTSGFMDTQYF.

This chain connects TRBV5-5 to TRBJ2-1; 7 nucleotides agree with TRBD2. Trimming took 0 bases from V and 0 from J; bases not matched to a gene: 3. Germline CDR1 SGHKS, CDR2 YYEKEE (reference sequence). This CDR3 comprises 16 residues. The CDR3 coding sequence is TGTGCCAGCAGCTTGGGGCTAGCGGCCTCCTACAATGAGCAGTTCTTC. It encodes CASSLGLAASYNEQFF.

The rearrangement links TRBV6-6 to TRBJ2-1; possibly TRBD2 for D (6 bases). The CDR3 covers 14 residues. Trimming left V 8 bases short and J 3 bases short, with 14 bases between. Germline V gives CDR1 MNHNY, CDR2 SVGAGI (reference sequence). CDR3 in amino acids: CASGAGSDYNEQFF. DNA for the CDR3: TGTGCCAGCGGGGCCGGGAGCGACTACAATGAGCAGTTCTTC.

The genes are TRBV18 and TRBJ1-4; tentatively, D is TRBD1 (5 bases). CDR3 length equals 16 residues. Germline loops: CDR1 KGHSH, CDR2 LQKENI. The V and J ends lost 6 bases and 4 bases respectively, with 18 bases between them. CDR3 DNA sequence: TGTGCCAGCTCCTCCGGTGACAGAGTCTTTAATGAAAAACTGTTTTTT. Protein: CASSSGDRVFNEKLFF. Variable domain in full (rest from reference TRBV18 and TRBJ1-4): NAGVMQNPRHLVRRRGQEARLRCSPMKGHSHVYWYRQLPEEGLKFMVYLQKENIIDESGMPKERFSAEFPKEGPSILRIQQVVRGDSAAYFCASSSGDRVFNEKLFFGSGTQLSVL.

The rearrangement uses TRBV9 and TRBJ1-1; 8 bases match TRBD1. The V segment lost 0 bases and the J segment 7 bases; nucleotides outside the gene matches: 5. CDR3 length: 14 amino acids. CDR1 is SGDLS and CDR2 is YYNGEE in the germline V gene. The CDR3 coding sequence is TGTGCCAGCAGCGTAGTGACAGGGGAGGGTGAAGCTTTCTTT. Residues: CASSVVTGEGEAFF. Full variable domain (remainder filled in from reference TRBV9 and TRBJ1-1): DSGVTQTPKHLITATGQRVTLRCSPRSGDLSVYWYQQSLDQGLQFLIQYYNGEERAKGNILERFSAQQFPDLHSELNLSSLELGDSALYFCASSVVTGEGEAFFGQGTRLTVV.

V is TRBV4-1 and J is TRBJ2-3; TRBD2 matches 10 bases. Per the germline V gene, CDR1 is MGHRA and CDR2 is YSYEKL. Trimming cost V 1 base and J 2 bases; bases outside gene matches: 3. The CDR3 consists of 16 residues. The CDR3 here is CASSQGSGGATDTQYF. The CDR3 region has the DNA TGCGCCAGCAGCCAAGGGAGCGGGGGGGCCACAGATACGCAGTATTTT.